These 21 T cell receptor beta chains were sequenced from one sample in a study of identical twins. TCRdb reanalysed the 5' RACE reads using MiXCR and keeps one entry per CDR3 protein. The repertoire holds 450,000 to 500,000 distinct CDR3 sequences, with more than 13% as singletons. This sample also appeared in a second study, on yellow fever vaccine responses in identical twins.

Sequenced material: CD4+ T cells sorted from blood. These TCRs come from a woman aged 18-35 years in good health.

In this sample, this clonotype turned up a few times. This sequence joins TRBV30 and TRBJ2-5; no definite D call. V shed 2 bases and J shed 3 bases, with 4 bases lying between them. From germline, CDR1 is GTSNPN and CDR2 SVGIG (reference sequence). The CDR3 is made up of 11 amino acids. CDR3 region: CAWSTKETQYF. CDR3 sequence (DNA): TGTGCCTGGAGTACAAAAGAGACCCAGTACTTC.

A few counts support this clonotype. V usage is TRBV20-1 and J usage is TRBJ2-3; TRBD2 matches 12 bases. The V segment lost 1 base and the J segment 5 bases; nucleotides outside the gene matches: 4. CDR3 length: 15 residues. In germline, CDR1 is DFQATT, CDR2 SNEGSKA (reference sequence). This CDR3 is CSARGTSGAGDTQYF. The CDR3 DNA reads as TGCAGTGCTAGAGGGACTAGCGGGGCGGGAGATACGCAGTATTTT.

This clonotype was observed many times. The genes are TRBV5-1 and TRBJ2-3; D may be TRBD2 (6 bases). The V gene lost 5 bases and the J gene lost 0 bases, with 10 bases spanning the gap. Germline loops: CDR1 SGHRS, CDR2 YFSETQ. This CDR3 spans 14 amino acids. CDR3 protein: CASRRGTSTDTQYF. CDR3 nucleotide sequence: TGCGCCAGCAGGCGGGGTACTAGCACAGATACGCAGTATTTT.

This clonotype was counted many times. The gene calls are TRBV28 and TRBJ2-4; D might be TRBD1 (5 bases). Between the trimmed V and J ends, which lost 5 bases and 0 bases, there was a span of 17 bases. CDR3 length equals 17 residues. In germline, CDR1 is MDHEN, CDR2 SYDVKM. The CDR3: CASSHTSAGIAKNIQYF. The CDR3 DNA sequence: TGTGCCAGCAGTCACACGTCTGCAGGGATAGCCAAAAACATTCAGTACTTC.

This clonotype has only a few counts. The gene calls are TRBV29-1 and TRBJ2-3, with 8 bases that match TRBD1. The CDR3 is 14 amino acids. Germline trimming cut 4 bases from V and 1 base from J; bases unmatched to any gene: 4. The germline CDR1 and CDR2 sequences are SQVTM and ANQGSEA. CDR3 in amino acids: CSVGGQGGTDTQYF. The DNA for the CDR3 is TGCAGCGTTGGAGGACAGGGTGGCACAGATACGCAGTATTTT.

The gene calls are TRBV23-1 and TRBJ2-1; D possibly corresponds to TRBD2 (6 bases). TRBV23-1 is recorded as an ORF, its role being uncertain. V was trimmed by 7 bases and J by 7 bases, leaving 20 bases between them. The CDR3 covers 15 residues. CDR3 in DNA: TGCGCCAGCACTCCACCACGCGAGGCGGGGAATGAGCAGTTCTTC. Translated, it gives CASTPPREAGNEQFF.

The chain is built from TRBV27 and TRBJ2-1; the D is unclear. CDR3 size: 12 residues. The V and J ends lost 7 bases and 0 bases respectively, with 4 bases between them. Germline V lookup: CDR1 MNHEY, CDR2 SMNVEV (reference sequence). As DNA, the CDR3 is TGTGCCAGCATCGACTCCTACAATGAGCAGTTCTTC. Protein product: CASIDSYNEQFF.

This clonotype was picked up a small number of times. V and J are TRBV29-1 and TRBJ2-5; no reliable D call. Trimming cost V 5 bases and J 9 bases, with 19 bases left between them. Per germline, CDR1 SQVTM and CDR2 ANQGSEA. CDR3 length: 13 amino acids. The DNA for the CDR3 is TGCAGCGTTTTGAAGATGATACCCGGTGCCCAGTACTTC. It translates to CSVLKMIPGAQYF.

The chain has TRBV4-1 and TRBJ2-7, with D perhaps being TRBD1 or TRBD2 (6 bases each). The germline gives CDR1 MGHRA, CDR2 YSYEKL. Trimming removed 4 bases from V and 7 bases from J, with 20 bases in between. CDR3 size: 15 residues. CDR3 residues: CASSLIRGGSGEQYF. The CDR3 DNA sequence: TGCGCCAGCAGCCTCATACGAGGGGGGTCAGGTGAGCAGTACTTC.

In its sample, this clonotype was seen a few times. J is TRBJ2-7 and V is TRBV29-1; TRBD1 matches 7 bases. The CDR3 sequence is 14 residues long. V dropped 2 bases and J dropped 2; count of bases not matched to a gene: 6. Germline CDR1 and CDR2: SQVTM and ANQGSEA. CDR3 residues: CSVEQDRSPYEQYF. The CDR3 nucleotides read TGCAGCGTTGAACAGGACAGGAGCCCCTACGAGCAGTACTTC.

This clonotype was found a few times. The chain uses TRBV11-2 and TRBJ2-6; 12 positions match TRBD1. CDR1 SGHAT and CDR2 FQNNGV come from the germline V gene. Germline trimming cut 3 bases from V and 0 bases from J; bases unmatched to any gene: 12. This CDR3 comprises 21 residues. The CDR3 loop is CASSLRLGQGATVSGANVLTF. The CDR3 DNA reads as TGTGCCAGCAGCTTGAGATTGGGACAGGGGGCGACGGTCTCTGGGGCCAACGTCCTGACTTTC. Using reference TRBV11-2 and TRBJ2-6 for the parts outside the CDR3, the full variable domain is EAGVAQSPRYKIIEKRQSVAFWCNPISGHATLYWYQQILGQGPKLLIQFQNNGVVDDSQLPKDRFSAERLKGVDSTLKIQPAKLEDSAVYLCASSLRLGQGATVSGANVLTFGAGSRLTVL.

The chain recombines TRBV29-1 with TRBJ2-3; D might be TRBD2 (7 bases). Trimming left V 7 bases short and J 4 bases short, with 18 bases between. The CDR3 is 14 amino acids. From germline, CDR1 is SQVTM and CDR2 ANQGSEA. The DNA for the CDR3 is TGCAGCGGGAGGGGGGGGGCCAGTCCAGATACGCAGTATTTT. Translating gives CSGRGGASPDTQYF.

In its sample, this clonotype was seen many times. V is TRBV5-1 and J is TRBJ2-5; 8 bases agree with TRBD2. Per the germline V gene, CDR1 is SGHRS and CDR2 is YFSETQ. The CDR3 extends over 13 amino acids. Trimming removed 4 bases from V and 6 bases from J; junction bases left unmatched: 5. CDR3 coding DNA: TGCGCCAGCAGCCCGAGCGGGAGCCAGACCCAGTACTTC. Translation: CASSPSGSQTQYF. Drawing the rest from reference TRBV5-1 and TRBJ2-5, the complete variable domain is KAGVTQTPRYLIKTRGQQVTLSCSPISGHRSVSWYQQTPGQGLQFLFEYFSETQRNKGNFPGRFSGRQFSNSRSEMNVSTLELGDSALYLCASSPSGSQTQYFGPGTRLLVL.

The rearrangement uses TRBV23-1 and TRBJ2-7; possible D gene TRBD1, 7 bases. TRBV23-1 is an ORF for which the function is uncertain. V lost 9 bases and J 4 bases, leaving 19 bases between the germline ends. The CDR3 sequence is 14 residues long. The CDR3 loop is CASKAGRGQYEQYF. The CDR3 DNA reads as TGCGCCAGTAAAGCGGGTAGGGGGCAGTACGAGCAGTACTTC.

This clonotype has at least ten counts. This chain uses TRBV5-1 with TRBJ2-7; D might be TRBD2 (5 bases). V was trimmed by 5 bases and J by 0 bases, leaving 15 bases between them. Germline assignment: CDR1 SGHRS and CDR2 YFSETQ. The CDR3 runs to 15 residues. CDR3 region: CASSFGLPGSYEQYF. In nucleotides, the CDR3 is TGCGCCAGCAGTTTTGGACTCCCCGGCTCCTACGAGCAGTACTTC.

The chain couples TRBV5-1 to TRBJ2-7; no definite D call. V lost 2 bases to trimming and J lost 4 bases, with 16 bases between them. CDR3 size: 15 residues. CDR1 and CDR2 (germline): SGHRS, YFSETQ. The CDR3 sequence is CASSFSGDGSYEQYF. In DNA, the CDR3 is TGCGCCAGCAGCTTTTCTGGGGATGGCTCTTACGAGCAGTACTTC.

A few counts support this clonotype. The J gene is TRBJ1-2, the V gene TRBV24-1; TRBD1 might be the D (5 bases). Germline loops: CDR1 KGHDR, CDR2 SFDVKD. This CDR3 is built from 13 residues. Trimming shortened V by 3 bases and J by 8 bases, and 12 bases separated the two germline ends. CDR3 residues: CATSDPDRSGYTF. For the CDR3, the DNA is TGTGCCACCAGTGATCCTGACAGATCGGGCTACACCTTC.

This clonotype was picked up a small number of times. V is TRBV12-3 or TRBV12-4 and J is TRBJ2-3; TRBD2 matches at 11 bases. CDR3 length: 14 residues. V was clipped by 5 bases and J by 5 bases; unmatched bases: 3. CDR3 region: CASSPLAGVDTQYF. DNA for the CDR3: TGTGCCAGCAGTCCACTAGCGGGAGTAGATACGCAGTATTTT.

This clonotype has a handful of counts. The genes are TRBV11-2 and TRBJ2-1; TRBD2 matches at 14 bases. The J segment lost 10 bases and the V segment lost 0 bases, leaving 14 bases of the junction unmatched. Germline V CDR1 and CDR2: SGHAT, FQNNGV. The CDR3 spans 19 residues. CDR3 region: CASSLDRTPGLAGAGEQFF. The CDR3 DNA reads as TGTGCCAGCAGCTTAGATAGGACACCGGGACTAGCGGGAGCGGGCGAGCAGTTCTTC.

This clonotype was seen only a few times. The V and J genes are TRBV29-1 and TRBJ2-2, with D possibly called TRBD1 or TRBD2 (5 bases each). V dropped 3 bases and J dropped 2 bases, with 10 bases sitting between them. This CDR3 has 14 amino acids. Germline CDR1 and CDR2: SQVTM and ANQGSEA. The CDR3 coding sequence is TGCAGCGTTGATGGGACGAGAAACACCGGGGAGCTGTTTTTT. Protein sequence: CSVDGTRNTGELFF.

V gene TRBV4-2 combines with J gene TRBJ2-3; D unresolved. V was pared by 0 bases and J by 1 base, with 8 bases between. Germline loops: CDR1 LGHNA, CDR2 YNFKEQ. The CDR3 is 15 amino acids. The CDR3 nucleotides read TGTGCCAGCAGCCAAGAGATGGCGGGCACAGATACGCAGTATTTT. It yields the protein CASSQEMAGTDTQYF.